This T cell receptor (beta chain) was recorded in a study of blood T cell repertoires in COVID-19. This CDR3 is 13 amino acids long. Trimming took 7 bases from V and 3 from J; bases not matched to a gene: 4. Method: immunoSEQ multiplex PCR; TCRdb's copy keeps in-frame clones and lacks some. Seen here are about 210,000 clones, approximately 86% observed once, and the top ten hold about a tenth. The V gene is TRBV12-3 or TRBV12-4, the J gene TRBJ2-3; 7 bases line up with TRBD1. The specimen sequenced was PBMCs or T cells enriched from blood (not recorded which). The TCR was taken from a man younger than 30 with acute COVID-19. CDR3 sequence: CASKPRGTDTQYF. The CDR3 DNA is TGTGCCAGCAAACCCAGGGGGACAGATACGCAGTATTTT.